This T cell receptor (beta chain) was sequenced during a study of control samples from healthy donors and cancer patients. The assay was immunoSEQ multiplex PCR, and TCRdb's table has in-frame clones only and misses some. The sample has roughly 50,000 clones, just over 90% seen once. The CDR3 is made up of 14 amino acids. Germline V gene data show CDR1 as MRHNA and CDR2 as SNTAGT. Trimming cost V 5 bases and J 4 bases; bases outside gene matches: 6. This TCR was recovered from a man between 25 and 39 years old with colorectal cancer. Sequencing input: PBMCs. The rearrangement joins TRBV6-4 to TRBJ1-1; 8 nucleotides align to TRBD1. Here the CDR3 DNA reads TGTGCCAGCAGTCCGACAGGGGAATCCACTGAAGCTTTCTTT. This sequence encodes CASSPTGESTEAFF.